The rows below give T cell receptor beta chains drawn from one sample of a study of regulatory T cells in long-lasting Graves disease. One entry per CDR3 protein results from TCRdb running MiXCR on the multiplex PCR reads. The sample carries 400,000 to 500,000 distinct CDR3 sequences, 21% recorded once. The source material was peripheral blood mononuclear cells (PBMCs), sampled when the disease was refractory, from a patient treated with antithyroid drugs. All receptors come from a female donor with Graves disease. Both conserved end residues are part of each CDR3. A D gene is named only where the DNA matches it firmly. Some rows mark clone size as missing; the rest say once, few, many or name a class of expanded clone.

v_gene	abundance	len	d_gene	j_gene	CDR3nt	CDR3aa
TRBV18	NA	13	TRBD2	TRBJ2-7	TGTGCCAGCTCTCCCAGGGAGGGGAGTAGGCAGTACTTC	CASSPREGSRQYF
TRBV20-1	many	11	NA	TRBJ1-5	TGCAGTGTTGGGGGAGGACAGCCCCAGCATTTT	CSVGGGQPQHF
TRBV5-1	NA	13	TRBD1	TRBJ2-7	TGCGCCAGCGGGACAGGGGGCCTCGGAGGGCAGTACTTC	CASGTGGLGGQYF
TRBV3-1	NA	16	NA	TRBJ1-4	TGTGCCAGCAGCCAACCGATTTCGGGGGCGGGTAGAAAACTGTTTTTT	CASSQPISGAGRKLFF
TRBV18	NA	16	NA	TRBJ2-5	TGTGCCAGCTCACCACCGGACCCCTTGTACCAAGAGACCCAGTACTTC	CASSPPDPLYQETQYF
TRBV20-1	NA	21	TRBD1	TRBJ2-7	TGCAGTGCTAGAGATTCCTCCGGGACAGGGGAGTTCGGGGGTTCAAAATACGAGCAGTACTTC	CSARDSSGTGEFGGSKYEQYF
TRBV11-3	many	17	NA	TRBJ2-5	TGTGCCAGCAGCAGCTTGGGTAGGAAAGACTTCCAAGAGACCCAGTACTTC	CASSSLGRKDFQETQYF
TRBV29-1	many	15	TRBD2	TRBJ2-7	TGCAGCGTGGAACAAACTAGCGGGAGGGCCGGCGAGCAGTACTTC	CSVEQTSGRAGEQYF
TRBV6-2/TRBV6-3	few	15	TRBD1	TRBJ1-2	TGTGCCAGCAGTTACTCCTGGGACAGTCGCTATGGCTACACCTTC	CASSYSWDSRYGYTF
TRBV28	NA	16	TRBD2	TRBJ2-7	TGTGCCAGCAGCCCGATCGGACTAGCGGAAGAGTACGAGCAGTACTTC	CASSPIGLAEEYEQYF
TRBV20-1	many	14	NA	TRBJ2-5	TGCAGTGCTCACCCCGAGGACGGGCAAGAGACCCAGTACTTC	CSAHPEDGQETQYF
TRBV11-2	many	13	NA	TRBJ1-3	TGTGCCAGCAGCTTAGAGAGCGGGAACACCATATATTTT	CASSLESGNTIYF
TRBV20-1	few	11	NA	TRBJ2-4	TGCAGTGCTAGAGTGGGCGACATTCAGTACTTC	CSARVGDIQYF
TRBV10-3	NA	16	TRBD2	TRBJ2-5	TGTGCCATCAGCCCCGGGACTAGCGGGAGGACGGAGACCCAGTACTTC	CAISPGTSGRTETQYF
TRBV28	many	14	TRBD1	TRBJ1-5	TGTGCCAGCAACCTAGGACAGGGTCATCAGCCCCAGCATTTT	CASNLGQGHQPQHF
TRBV3-1	many	12	NA	TRBJ2-7	TGTGCCAGCAGCCAATTGGGGTCCGAGCAGTACTTC	CASSQLGSEQYF
TRBV6-1	many	14	NA	TRBJ1-6	TGTGCCAGCAGGGGGGCCCGACCGGGTTCACCCCTCCACTTT	CASRGARPGSPLHF
TRBV6-1	NA	12	NA	TRBJ1-1	TGTGCCAGCAGAAGAGGAGGAACTGAAGCTTTCTTT	CASRRGGTEAFF
TRBV19	many	15	TRBD1	TRBJ1-5	TGTGCCAGTAGTCGCGGGGCAGGGGGCGATCAGCCCCAGCATTTT	CASSRGAGGDQPQHF
TRBV19	NA	13	NA	TRBJ1-6	TGTGCCAGTAGGAGGAAGGAAGGATCACCCCTCCACTTT	CASRRKEGSPLHF
TRBV5-1	few	15	TRBD1	TRBJ2-2	TGCGCCAGCAGCTTGGTAGGGGGCTTCACCGGGGAGCTGTTTTTT	CASSLVGGFTGELFF
TRBV28	many	15	NA	TRBJ1-4	TGTGCCAGCAGCCCTGGGAGTGGTCCTAATGAAAAACTGTTTTTT	CASSPGSGPNEKLFF
TRBV3-1	many	14	NA	TRBJ2-5	TGTGCCAGCAGCCAGGTCAGCGCTTCAGAGACCCAGTACTTC	CASSQVSASETQYF